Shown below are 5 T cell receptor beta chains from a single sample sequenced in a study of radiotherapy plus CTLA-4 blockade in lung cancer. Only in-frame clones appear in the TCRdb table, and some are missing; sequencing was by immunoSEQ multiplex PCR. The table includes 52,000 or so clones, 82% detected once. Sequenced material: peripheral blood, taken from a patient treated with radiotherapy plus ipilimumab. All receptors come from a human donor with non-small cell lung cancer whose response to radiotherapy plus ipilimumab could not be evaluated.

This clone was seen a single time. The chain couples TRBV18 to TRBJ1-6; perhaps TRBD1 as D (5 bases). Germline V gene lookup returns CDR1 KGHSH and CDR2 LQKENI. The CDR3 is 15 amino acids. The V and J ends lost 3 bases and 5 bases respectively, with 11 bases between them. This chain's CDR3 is CASSPLDRDNSPLHF. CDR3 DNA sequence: TGTGCCAGCTCACCCCTTGACAGAGATAATTCACCCCTCCACTTT.

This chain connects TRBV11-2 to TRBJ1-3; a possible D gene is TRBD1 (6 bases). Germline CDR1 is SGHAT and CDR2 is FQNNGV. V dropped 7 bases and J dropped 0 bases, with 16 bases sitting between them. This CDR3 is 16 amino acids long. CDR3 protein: CASNRALGASGNTIYF. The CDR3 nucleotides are TGTGCCAGCAACAGGGCTCTCGGAGCCTCTGGAAACACCATATATTTT.

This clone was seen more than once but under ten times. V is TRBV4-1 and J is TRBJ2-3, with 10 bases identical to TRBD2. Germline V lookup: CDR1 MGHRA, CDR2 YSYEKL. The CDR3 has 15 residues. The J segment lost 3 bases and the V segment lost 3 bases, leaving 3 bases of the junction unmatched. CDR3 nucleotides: TGCGCCAGCAGCCACCTGACTAGCGGGACAGATACGCAGTATTTT. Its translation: CASSHLTSGTDTQYF.

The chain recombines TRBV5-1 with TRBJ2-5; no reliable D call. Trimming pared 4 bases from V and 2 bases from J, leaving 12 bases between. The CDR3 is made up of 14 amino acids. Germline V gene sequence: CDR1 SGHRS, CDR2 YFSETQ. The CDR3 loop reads CASSIRVGQETQYF. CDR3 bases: TGCGCCAGCAGCATAAGAGTCGGGCAAGAGACCCAGTACTTC.

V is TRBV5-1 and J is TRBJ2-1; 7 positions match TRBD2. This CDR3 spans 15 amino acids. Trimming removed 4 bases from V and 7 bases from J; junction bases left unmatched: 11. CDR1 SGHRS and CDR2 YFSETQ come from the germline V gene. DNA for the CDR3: TGCGCCAGCAGCCTGGGGGGGGGAAGAGGGAATGAGCAGTTCTTC. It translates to CASSLGGGRGNEQFF.